This T cell receptor (beta chain) was captured in a study of cytomegalovirus exposure and HLA in healthy donors. Findings and limits, study-wide: TCR sequences were mostly rare, though some public TCRs occurred in many donors. Cytomegalovirus association was listed for about 160 TCR beta chains. An ancestry cluster, one associated with Asian ancestry, reportedly showed fewer N-insertions than the approximately 670-donor mean in a later analysis.

A word on this clone: Its antigen is unidentified.

PCR involved 60 Vbeta and 13 Jbeta primers. This table comes from immunoSEQ multiplex PCR, and its TCRdb copy is limited to in-frame clones, with some not included. Here the sample spans about 210,000 clones, roughly 80% being singletons. Germline V gene data show CDR1 as SNHLY and CDR2 as FYNNEI. The CDR3 covers 13 residues. V was clipped by 6 bases and J by 6 bases; unmatched bases: 5. This chain joins TRBV2 and TRBJ1-2; 9 nucleotides agree with TRBD1. Sequenced material: PBMCs. The sequence was collected from a male donor in good health and CMV-seropositive. CDR3 nucleotide sequence: TGTGCCAGCAGCGGGGACAGGGTAGATGGCTACACCTTC. Protein sequence: CASSGDRVDGYTF.